This T cell receptor beta chain is from a study of human T cells and chemical hapten exposure. In the original analysis: There were a median of around 96,000 TCRs per sample, with a range from roughly 23,224 to 750,000. TCRdb re-called the RACE reads with MiXCR, one entry per CDR3 protein. TCRdb, rather than the study authors, made the V and J calls. The table records about 340,000 distinct CDR3 sequences, roughly 6.9% of them present only once. Time point here: patch test 1, 2 weeks after DPC sensitization. Specified treatment: therapeutic diphenylcyclopropenone sensitization with weekly scalp DPC. Every patch test was put on after a blood sample was taken. Participating donors were patients with alopecia, aged 18 to 70 years, considered appropriate candidates for DPC. V lost 8 bases, J lost 2 bases, and 16 bases lay in between. The CDR3 covers 15 residues.

The material was whole blood, obtained in connection with sensitization to the hapten diphenylcyclopropenone (DPC). The J gene is TRBJ1-3, the V gene TRBV12-3 or TRBV12-4; D uncertain. The clonotype originates from a woman in her late teens or twenties with alopecia areata. Some clones in this sample may be carry-over from other donors' samples. The DNA for the CDR3 is TGTGCCAGCTCTCCTCGGGGAGTTGCTGGAAACACCATATATTTT. It is translated as CASSPRGVAGNTIYF.